This T cell receptor beta chain came from a study of blood T cell repertoires in COVID-19. The CDR3 runs 13 residues. Looked up from germline, CDR1 is SGHTA and CDR2 is FQGNSA. V was pared by 3 bases and J by 1 base, with 6 bases between. The method was immunoSEQ multiplex PCR; TCRdb's version includes in-frame clones alone and lacks a portion of them. The table records 300,000 to 400,000 clones, around 86% of them present only once. This clone was observed once. The chain links TRBV7-2 to TRBJ1-1; D possibly corresponds to TRBD1 (5 bases). This TCR was sampled from a human donor in a cohort sampled during active COVID-19. Input material: peripheral blood. The CDR3 loop reads CASSFTGNTEAFF. The DNA of the CDR3 is TGTGCCAGCAGCTTTACAGGGAACACTGAAGCTTTCTTT.